A selection of T cell receptor beta chains follows, all from one sample in a study of cytomegalovirus exposure and HLA in healthy donors. Libraries were prepared by immunoSEQ multiplex PCR; TCRdb keeps only in-frame clonotypes and omits some of them. Of fewer than 150,000 clones in the sample, approximately 83% were seen once. The sequencing input was PBMCs. The receptors originated from a woman between 18 and 29 years old in good health and CMV-seronegative. Both conserved end residues are part of each CDR3. The D gene is left open where the match is weak. Size is stated for part of the rows, as once, few or many counts, or as a class when the clone is expanded.

>TRBJ1-1|TRBV20-1|NA|NA
TGCAGTGCTAGAGATGACTGGGGCGCTTTCTTT
CSARDDWGAFF
>TRBJ1-5|TRBV28|NA|NA
TGTGCCAGCAGTAACGGGGATGCGAATCAGCCCCAGCATTTT
CASSNGDANQPQHF
>TRBJ2-7|TRBV6-1|NA|NA
TGTGCCAGCAGTGATCGGGACTCCTACGAGCAGTACTTC
CASSDRDSYEQYF
>TRBJ1-2|TRBV7-2|once|NA
TGTGCCAGCAGCTTAACAGGTAGCTATGGCTACACCTTC
CASSLTGSYGYTF
>TRBJ1-4|TRBV5-4|NA|NA
TGTGCCAGCAGACGCGAGGGCCCCCCGGATGAAAAACTGTTTTTT
CASRREGPPDEKLFF
>TRBJ1-2|TRBV4-3|NA|TRBD1
TGCGCCAGCAGCCCCTGGACAGGGGGCATTGGCTACACCTTC
CASSPWTGGIGYTF
>TRBJ2-5|TRBV9|NA|NA
TGTGCCAGCAGCGTAGTTGGTAGCATCCAAGAGACCCAGTACTTC
CASSVVGSIQETQYF
>TRBJ2-7|TRBV6-5|NA|TRBD1
TGTGCCAGCAGTTACGGGACAGGGATGGACGAGCAGTACTTC
CASSYGTGMDEQYF
>TRBJ1-1|TRBV9|NA|NA
TGTGCCAGCAGCGTAGGGGTGGGGGGAGGTACTGAAGCTTTCTTT
CASSVGVGGGTEAFF
>TRBJ2-2|TRBV30|NA|NA
TGTGCCATGGAGGGGGGGGGTCTAACCGGGGAGCTGTTTTTT
CAMEGGGLTGELFF
>TRBJ1-2|TRBV5-6|NA|NA
TGTGCCAGCTACAAAGGCGGGTTTAACTATGGCTACACCTTC
CASYKGGFNYGYTF
>TRBJ2-1|TRBV4-1|NA|TRBD2
TGCGCCAGCAGCCAAGTTGGACTAGCGGGAGACAATGAGCAGTTCTTC
CASSQVGLAGDNEQFF
>TRBJ1-6|TRBV6-5|few|TRBD1
TGTGCCAGCAGCCGTAGGGACAGGGTCAATTCACCCCTCCACTTT
CASSRRDRVNSPLHF
>TRBJ1-2|TRBV28|NA|NA
TGTGCCAGCACAATGGGGGGGTCCTCCTATGGCTACACCTTC
CASTMGGSSYGYTF
>TRBJ2-3|TRBV5-6|NA|NA
TGTGCCAGCAGCTTGGACAGGGGCACAGATACGCAGTATTTT
CASSLDRGTDTQYF
>TRBJ2-1|TRBV28|NA|TRBD2
TGTGCCAGCAGTGGGCGCGGGAGGGCTGGCGATGAGCAGTTCTTC
CASSGRGRAGDEQFF
>TRBJ1-1|TRBV7-2|few|TRBD1
TGTGCCAGCAGCTTTTCAGGGGGCTATACTGAAGCTTTCTTT
CASSFSGGYTEAFF
>TRBJ1-2|TRBV5-6|few|TRBD1
TGTGCCAGCAGCCCCCAGGGGGCGACGGAGTATGGCTACACCTTC
CASSPQGATEYGYTF
>TRBJ1-5|TRBV6-1|once|TRBD1
TGTGCCAGCAGTGATTGGACAGGGGTCGGGGATCAGCCCCAGCATTTT
CASSDWTGVGDQPQHF
>TRBJ2-4|TRBV7-9|NA|TRBD1
TGTGCCAGCAGCTCACCCTTCGGGACAGCCATTCAGTACTTC
CASSSPFGTAIQYF
>TRBJ2-5|TRBV5-8|NA|NA
TGTGCCAGCAGCCTCGGGATAGTCCAAGAGACCCAGTACTTC
CASSLGIVQETQYF
>TRBJ1-1|TRBV9|NA|NA
TGTGCCAGCAAGAGGGATGGGGACACTGAAGCTTTCTTT
CASKRDGDTEAFF
>TRBJ2-7|TRBV28|NA|NA
TGTGCCAGCAGTTTATTCGGGACTCGAGCCTACGAGCAGTACTTC
CASSLFGTRAYEQYF
>TRBJ2-7|TRBV28|NA|TRBD2
TGTGCCAGCAGATCGGCTAGCGGGAGATATAACGAGCAGTACTTC
CASRSASGRYNEQYF
>TRBJ2-1|TRBV19|NA|TRBD2
TGTGCCGCACGTGGTGGGGGAGGGCCTAGTGAGCAGTTCTTC
CAARGGGGPSEQFF
>TRBJ2-5|TRBV7-2|few|TRBD2
TGTGCCAGCAGCTTAGGGCTAGCGGGGGGTCAAGAGACCCAGTACTTC
CASSLGLAGGQETQYF
>TRBJ2-7|TRBV5-6|NA|NA
TGTGCCAGCAGCTTGGTTCACAGGGCCTACGAGCAGTACTTC
CASSLVHRAYEQYF
>TRBJ1-5|TRBV25-1|NA|NA
TGTGCCAGCAGGGGGCGTTGGAATCAGCCCCAGCATTTT
CASRGRWNQPQHF
>TRBJ2-7|TRBV29-1|NA|TRBD2
TGCAGCGTTCTTAGGGGCGGGAGGGCCAACGAGCAGTACTTC
CSVLRGGRANEQYF
>TRBJ2-1|TRBV9|NA|NA
TGTGCCAGCAGCGTAGGGGTGGGGGGGCCGTCCTACAATGAGCAGTTCTTC
CASSVGVGGPSYNEQFF
>TRBJ1-1|TRBV6-1|NA|NA
TGTGCCAGCAGCCCACGGGGGGACACTGAAGCTTTCTTT
CASSPRGDTEAFF
>TRBJ2-3|TRBV7-9|NA|TRBD1
TGTGCCAGCAGCCACAGGGGGAACCCAGATACGCAGTATTTT
CASSHRGNPDTQYF
>TRBJ1-2|TRBV6-1|NA|TRBD1
TGTGCCAGCAGTGTTGGGACAGGGAACTATGGCTACACCTTC
CASSVGTGNYGYTF
>TRBJ2-7|TRBV27|NA|TRBD1
TGTGCCAGCAGCCTCGGACAGGGACGAGGGTCCTACGAGCAGTACTTC
CASSLGQGRGSYEQYF
>TRBJ2-1|TRBV5-6|NA|TRBD1
TGTGCCAGCAGCTGGGACAGGAAGAATGAGCAGTTCTTC
CASSWDRKNEQFF
>TRBJ1-6|TRBV13|NA|NA
TGTGCCAGCAGCTCAAACAGGAATTCACCCCTCCACTTT
CASSSNRNSPLHF
>TRBJ2-7|TRBV28|NA|NA
TGTGCCAGCGGACACATGGACACAGGGAAAGGGCAGTACTTC
CASGHMDTGKGQYF
>TRBJ2-5|TRBV28|NA|TRBD2
TGTGCCAGCAATCCCGGGACTAGCGGGAGGGGCCAAGAGACCCAGTACTTC
CASNPGTSGRGQETQYF
>TRBJ1-2|TRBV9|NA|NA
TGTGCCAGCAGCGTAGAAGCAGGGCCCAGCTATGGCTACACCTTC
CASSVEAGPSYGYTF
>TRBJ1-1|TRBV11-2|NA|NA
TGTGCCAGCAGCTTAGTCGTCCCGGAAGCTTTCTTT
CASSLVVPEAFF
>TRBJ1-6|TRBV29-1|NA|NA
TGCAGCGCTAGGACATCCGATTGGTCACCCCTCCACTTT
CSARTSDWSPLHF
>TRBJ2-1|TRBV21-1|NA|NA
TGTGCCAGCAGCAAAGAAAAATCGGGGAGTACCTACAATGAGCAGTTCTTC
CASSKEKSGSTYNEQFF
>TRBJ2-1|TRBV7-6|NA|NA
TGTGCCAGCAGCTTAGTGCTAGGAAATGAGCAGTTCTTC
CASSLVLGNEQFF
>TRBJ1-1|TRBV19|few|NA
TGTGCCAGTAGTTACGCCAGGACAGATCTTGAAGCTTTCTTT
CASSYARTDLEAFF
>TRBJ1-1|TRBV7-6|NA|NA
TGTGCCAGCAGCTTAGTAGCCACAACGAACACTGAAGCTTTCTTT
CASSLVATTNTEAFF
>TRBJ2-7|TRBV6-1|once|TRBD2
TGTGCCAGCAGTGAACTTGGGACTACCGAGCAGTACTTC
CASSELGTTEQYF
>TRBJ2-1|TRBV27|NA|TRBD1
TGTGCCAGCAGCTTAGACCTACAGGGGAAGGTTGAGCAGTTCTTC
CASSLDLQGKVEQFF
>TRBJ2-6|TRBV6-1|NA|NA
TGTGCCAGCAACCCACAGGGCACTGGGGCCAACGTCCTGACTTTC
CASNPQGTGANVLTF
>TRBJ1-1|TRBV14|NA|TRBD1
TGTGCCAGCAGCCAAGATCGGGGGCAGGGGGTCACTGAAGCTTTCTTT
CASSQDRGQGVTEAFF
>TRBJ2-1|TRBV6-1|NA|NA
TGTGCCAGCACGGTTCGGGGAAATGAGCAGTTCTTC
CASTVRGNEQFF
>TRBJ2-2|TRBV6-1|NA|TRBD1
TGTGCCAGCAGTGTCTCGTCAGGGGGCGGGTCCGGGGAGCTGTTTTTT
CASSVSSGGGSGELFF